Here is one T cell receptor beta chain with its context. The data belong to a study of blood T cell repertoires in COVID-19. Turning to the study itself: From T cells, B-cell-depleted T cells, or PBMCs came the material, which was cDNA or gDNA.

Per the study methods: The assay estimated nucleated cells by amplifying reference gene primers. Here immunoSEQ multiplex PCR was the method, and the copy in TCRdb shows in-frame clones only, minus some. V, J and clone size were drawn from that table, and D and trimming were deduced from the DNA. Seen here are about half a million clones, 89% observed once, and the top ten hold roughly 0.92%. CDR1 KGHDR and CDR2 SFDVKD come from the germline V gene. The V and J ends lost 5 bases and 4 bases, in that order; junction bases with no gene match: 3. The CDR3 length is 13 residues. Seattle patients were enrolled while actively infected and followed longitudinally.

Material: peripheral blood. The TCR was taken from a man younger than 30 with COVID-19, enrolled during active disease. The rearrangement uses TRBV24-1 and TRBJ1-1, with 7 nucleotides matching TRBD1. The CDR3 DNA reads as TGTGCCACCAGTGCACACAGGGGCACTGAAGCTTTCTTT. It specifies CATSAHRGTEAFF.